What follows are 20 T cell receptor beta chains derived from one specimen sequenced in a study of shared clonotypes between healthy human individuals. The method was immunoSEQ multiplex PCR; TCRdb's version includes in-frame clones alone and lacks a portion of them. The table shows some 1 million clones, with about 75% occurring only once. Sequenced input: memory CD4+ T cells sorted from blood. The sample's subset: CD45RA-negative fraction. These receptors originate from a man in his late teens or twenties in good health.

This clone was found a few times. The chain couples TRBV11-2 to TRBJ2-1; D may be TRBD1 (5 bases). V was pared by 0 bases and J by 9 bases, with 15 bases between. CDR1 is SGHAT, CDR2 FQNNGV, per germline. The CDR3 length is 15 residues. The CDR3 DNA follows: TGTGCCAGCAGCTTAGATATCCGGACAAACGGTGAGCAGTTCTTC. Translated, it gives CASSLDIRTNGEQFF.

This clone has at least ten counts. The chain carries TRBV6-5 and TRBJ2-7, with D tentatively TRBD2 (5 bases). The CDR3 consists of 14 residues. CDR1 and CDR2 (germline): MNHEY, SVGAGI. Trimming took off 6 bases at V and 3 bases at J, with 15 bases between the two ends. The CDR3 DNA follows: TGTGCCAGCAGCCGCTCGAGGGATGTCTACGAGCAGTACTTC. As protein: CASSRSRDVYEQYF.

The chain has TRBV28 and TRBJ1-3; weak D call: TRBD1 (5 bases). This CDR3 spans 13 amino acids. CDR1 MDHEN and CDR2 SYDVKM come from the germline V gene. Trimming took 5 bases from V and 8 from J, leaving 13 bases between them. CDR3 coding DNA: TGTGCCAGCAGTCTCAGGGTACTGGACACCATATATTTT. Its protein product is CASSLRVLDTIYF.

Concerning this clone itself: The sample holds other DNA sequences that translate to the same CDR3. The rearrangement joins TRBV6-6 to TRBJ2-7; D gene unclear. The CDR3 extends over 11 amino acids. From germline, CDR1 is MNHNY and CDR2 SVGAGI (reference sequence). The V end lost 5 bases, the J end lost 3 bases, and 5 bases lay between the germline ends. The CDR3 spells CASSTYYEQYF. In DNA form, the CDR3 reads TGTGCCAGCAGTACATACTACGAGCAGTACTTC.

CDR3 in DNA: TGTGCCAGCAGCTTATCTAGCGGGACAATCGATGAGCAGTTCTTC. Translated, it gives CASSLSSGTIDEQFF. V usage is TRBV7-2 and J usage is TRBJ2-1, with 9 bases fitting TRBD2. The junction had 7 bases not matched to a gene; V was cut back by 2 bases and J by 8 bases. CDR3 length: 15 amino acids. Per the germline V gene, CDR1 is SGHTA and CDR2 is FQGNSA.

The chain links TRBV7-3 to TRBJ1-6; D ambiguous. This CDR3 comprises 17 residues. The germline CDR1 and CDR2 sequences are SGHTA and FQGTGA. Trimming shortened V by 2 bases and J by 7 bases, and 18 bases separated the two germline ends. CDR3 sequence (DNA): TGTGCCAGCAGCTTATTCCGACCGGGGTCGTACAATTCACCCCTCCACTTT. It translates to CASSLFRPGSYNSPLHF. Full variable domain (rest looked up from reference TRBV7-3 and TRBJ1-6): GAGVSQTPSNKVTEKGKYVELRCDPISGHTALYWYRQSLGQGPEFLIYFQGTGAADDSGLPNDRFFAVRPEGSVSTLKIQRTERGDSAVYLCASSLFRPGSYNSPLHFGNGTRLTVT.

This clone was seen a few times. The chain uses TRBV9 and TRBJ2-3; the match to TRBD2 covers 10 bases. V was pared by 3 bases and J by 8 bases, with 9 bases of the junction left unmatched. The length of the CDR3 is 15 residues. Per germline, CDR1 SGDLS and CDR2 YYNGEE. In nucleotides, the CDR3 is TGTGCCAGCAGCGGTGGTAGCGGGGGGCAGGGTACGCAGTATTTT. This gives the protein CASSGGSGGQGTQYF.

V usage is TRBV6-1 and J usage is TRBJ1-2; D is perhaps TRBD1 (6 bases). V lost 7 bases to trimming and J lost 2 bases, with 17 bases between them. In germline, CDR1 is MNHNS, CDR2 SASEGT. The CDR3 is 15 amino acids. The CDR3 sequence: CASKGTLGENYGYTF. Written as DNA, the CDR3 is TGTGCCAGCAAAGGGACACTCGGAGAGAACTATGGCTACACCTTC.

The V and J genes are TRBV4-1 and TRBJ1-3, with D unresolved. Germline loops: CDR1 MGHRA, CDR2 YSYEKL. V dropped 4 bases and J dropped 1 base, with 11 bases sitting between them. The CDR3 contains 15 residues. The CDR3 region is CASSPAAASGNTIYF. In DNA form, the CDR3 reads TGCGCCAGCAGCCCTGCAGCAGCTTCTGGAAACACCATATATTTT.

CDR3 in DNA: TGTGCCAGCAGCTCGCGGACAGGTACCAATGAAAAACTGTTTTTT. As protein: CASSSRTGTNEKLFF. This sequence joins TRBV7-2 and TRBJ1-4; 7 bases fit TRBD1. The CDR3 runs 15 residues. The J segment lost 5 bases and the V segment lost 4 bases, leaving 7 bases of the junction unmatched. Per germline, CDR1 SGHTA and CDR2 FQGNSA. The whole variable domain, filled in from reference TRBV7-2 and TRBJ1-4, reads GAGVSQSPSNKVTEKGKDVELRCDPISGHTALYWYRQSLGQGLEFLIYFQGNSAPDKSGLPSDRFSAERTGGSVSTLTIQRTQQEDSAVYLCASSSRTGTNEKLFFGSGTQLSVL.

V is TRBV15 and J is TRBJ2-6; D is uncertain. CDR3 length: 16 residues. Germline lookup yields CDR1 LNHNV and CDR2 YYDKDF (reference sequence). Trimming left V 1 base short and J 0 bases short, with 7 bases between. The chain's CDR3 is CATSRASHSGANVLTF. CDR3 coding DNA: TGTGCCACCAGCAGAGCCTCTCACTCTGGGGCCAACGTCCTGACTTTC.

CDR3 coding DNA: TGTGCCAGCAGGGGGGGAATGGCGTTAGGAAATCAGCCCCAGCATTTT. Amino acid sequence: CASRGGMALGNQPQHF. The V gene is TRBV2, the J gene TRBJ1-5, with D tentatively TRBD1 (5 bases). The V end was cut by 6 bases, the J end by 4 bases, with 19 bases between. Germline V gene lookup returns CDR1 SNHLY and CDR2 FYNNEI. The CDR3 runs 16 residues.

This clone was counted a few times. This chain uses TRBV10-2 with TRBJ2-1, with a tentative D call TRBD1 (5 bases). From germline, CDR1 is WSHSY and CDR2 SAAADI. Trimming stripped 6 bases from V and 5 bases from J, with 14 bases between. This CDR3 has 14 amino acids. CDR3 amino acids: CASSPMTANNEQFF. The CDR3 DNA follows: TGCGCCAGCAGCCCAATGACAGCTAACAATGAGCAGTTCTTC.

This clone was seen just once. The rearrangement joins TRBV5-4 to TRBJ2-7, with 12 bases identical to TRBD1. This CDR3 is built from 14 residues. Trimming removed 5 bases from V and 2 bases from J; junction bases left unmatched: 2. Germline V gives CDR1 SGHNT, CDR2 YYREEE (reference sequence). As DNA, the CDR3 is TGTGCCAGCAGGAGGGACAGGGGGCCCTACGAGCAGTACTTC. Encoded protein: CASRRDRGPYEQYF. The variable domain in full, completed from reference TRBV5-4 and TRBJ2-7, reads ETGVTQSPTHLIKTRGQQVTLRCSSQSGHNTVSWYQQALGQGPQFIFQYYREEENGRGNFPPRFSGLQFPNYSSELNVNALELDDSALYLCASRRDRGPYEQYFGPGTRLTVT.

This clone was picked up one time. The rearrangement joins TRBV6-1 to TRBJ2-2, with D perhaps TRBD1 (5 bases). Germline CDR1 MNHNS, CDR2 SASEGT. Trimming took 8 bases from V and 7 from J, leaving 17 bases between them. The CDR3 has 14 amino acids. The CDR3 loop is CASAQGSQFGELFF. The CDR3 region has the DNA TGTGCCAGCGCCCAGGGAAGTCAGTTCGGGGAGCTGTTTTTT.

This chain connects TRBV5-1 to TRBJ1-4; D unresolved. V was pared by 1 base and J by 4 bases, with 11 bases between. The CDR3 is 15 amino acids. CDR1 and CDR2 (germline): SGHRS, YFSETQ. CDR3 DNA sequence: TGCGCCAGCAGCTTGTTGCCAGGTTATAATGAAAAACTGTTTTTT. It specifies CASSLLPGYNEKLFF.

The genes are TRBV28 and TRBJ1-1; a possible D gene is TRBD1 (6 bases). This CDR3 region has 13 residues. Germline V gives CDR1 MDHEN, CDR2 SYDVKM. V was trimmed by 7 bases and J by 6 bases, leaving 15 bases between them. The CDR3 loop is CASKHMTGAEAFF. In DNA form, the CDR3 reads TGTGCCAGCAAACACATGACAGGCGCTGAAGCTTTCTTT.

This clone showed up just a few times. The CDR3 DNA follows: TGTGCCAGCAGCGCGGGGGGCTTGAGCACAGATACGCAGTATTTT. Its translation is CASSAGGLSTDTQYF. The chain joins TRBV7-9 to TRBJ2-3; 8 bases fit TRBD2. CDR3 length equals 15 residues. CDR1 is SEHNR, CDR2 FQNEAQ, per germline (reference sequence). With V trimmed by 5 bases and J by 0 bases, 4 bases remained unmatched.

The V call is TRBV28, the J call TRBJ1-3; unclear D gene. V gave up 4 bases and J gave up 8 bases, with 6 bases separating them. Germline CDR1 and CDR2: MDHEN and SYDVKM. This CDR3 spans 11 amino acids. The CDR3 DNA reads TGTGCCAGCAGTTCTATGGACACCATATATTTT. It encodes CASSSMDTIYF.

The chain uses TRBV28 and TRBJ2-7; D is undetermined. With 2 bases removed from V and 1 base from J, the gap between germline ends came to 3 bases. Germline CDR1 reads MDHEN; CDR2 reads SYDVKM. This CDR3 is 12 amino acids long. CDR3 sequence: CASSLGSYEQYF. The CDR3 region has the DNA TGTGCCAGCAGTTTAGGGTCCTACGAGCAGTACTTC.